The rows below give T cell receptor beta chains drawn from one sample of a study of blood T cell repertoires in COVID-19. Libraries were prepared by immunoSEQ multiplex PCR; TCRdb keeps only in-frame clonotypes and omits some of them. Of roughly 200,000 clones in the sample, 70% to 90% are singletons; the top ten hold 1.2%. What was sequenced was PBMCs or T cells enriched from blood (not recorded which). The source of these receptors is a young man who had recovered from COVID-19. Both conserved end residues are part of each CDR3. A D gene is named only where the DNA matches it firmly. Clone sizes are given selectively: once, few, many, or a class where the clone is expanded.

v_gene,j_gene,abundance,d_gene,CDR3nt,CDR3aa
TRBV6-1,TRBJ1-5,-,TRBD1,TGTGCCAGCAGTGAACAGGGGGCTCAGCCCCAGCATTTT,CASSEQGAQPQHF
TRBV2,TRBJ1-2,-,-,TGTGCCAGCAGTGATCCAAATAGATATGGCTACACCTTC,CASSDPNRYGYTF
TRBV5-1,TRBJ1-3,-,-,TGCGCCAGCAGCTCTGGCACAACCTCTGGAAACACCATATATTTT,CASSSGTTSGNTIYF
TRBV3-1/TRBV3-2,TRBJ1-3,-,-,TGTGCCAGCAGCCAAGATAGCCGGGGGTACGGAAACACCATATATTTT,CASSQDSRGYGNTIYF
TRBV19,TRBJ2-1,-,TRBD1,TGTGCCAGTAGTATCAACAGGGGCTACAATGAGCAGTTCTTC,CASSINRGYNEQFF
TRBV5-4,TRBJ1-2,-,-,TGTGCCAGCAGTCGCGCTCAGGATAACTATGGCTACACCTTC,CASSRAQDNYGYTF
TRBV28,TRBJ1-5,-,-,TGTGCCAGCAGACCCACAAGACAGTTTAGCAATCAGCCCCAGCATTTT,CASRPTRQFSNQPQHF
TRBV7-9,TRBJ2-6,medium-sized,-,TGTGCCAGCAGCCCACCACACCGGGACTCCAACTCTGGGGCCAACGTCCTGACTTTC,CASSPPHRDSNSGANVLTF
TRBV27,TRBJ1-2,once,-,TGTGCCAGCAGTTTATGGTCAAACGGGGACTATGGCTACACCTTC,CASSLWSNGDYGYTF
TRBV11-3,TRBJ2-3,-,TRBD1,TGTGCCAGCAGCTGGGACAGAACAGATACGCAGTATTTT,CASSWDRTDTQYF
TRBV5-4,TRBJ2-7,-,-,TGTGCCAGCAGCTTGGTAGGAGGCGAAGGACACGAGCAGTACTTC,CASSLVGGEGHEQYF
TRBV19,TRBJ2-5,-,-,TGTGCCAGTAGTGGGGGGGCGCGGGAGACCCAGTACTTC,CASSGGARETQYF
TRBV6-6,TRBJ2-2,-,TRBD2,TGTGCCAGCAGTTACGGGCGGGGGGGCCCCACCGGGGAGCTGTTTTTT,CASSYGRGGPTGELFF
TRBV27,TRBJ1-2,-,TRBD1,TGTGCCAGCAGTTTAGAGCCCCGGGGGACAGGGAATGGCTACACCTTC,CASSLEPRGTGNGYTF
TRBV11-3,TRBJ2-2,-,-,TGTGCCAGCGATCAGGACAGAAACACCGGGGAGCTGTTTTTT,CASDQDRNTGELFF
TRBV2,TRBJ1-5,-,TRBD1,TGTGCCAGCAAGGGGAGGACAGGGGGCAATCAGCCCCAGCATTTT,CASKGRTGGNQPQHF
TRBV4-2,TRBJ2-1,-,-,TGTGCCAGCAGCCAAGATTTGTTAGCGCCCCCGAATGAGCAGTTCTTC,CASSQDLLAPPNEQFF
TRBV10-2,TRBJ2-1,once,TRBD2,TGCGCCAGCAGTTCTAGCGGGGGGACATACAATGAGCAGTTCTTC,CASSSSGGTYNEQFF
TRBV2,TRBJ2-4,-,TRBD2,TGTGCCAGCGCGTTGGCGGGGGGAAAAAACATTCAGTACTTC,CASALAGGKNIQYF
TRBV18,TRBJ2-1,-,TRBD2,TGTGCCAGCTCACCACTCGGGACTAGCGGGAGTCGGGAGCAGTTCTTC,CASSPLGTSGSREQFF
TRBV6-5,TRBJ2-2,-,TRBD2,TGTGCCAGCAGTCGGACTAGCGGGATTAACGGGGAGCTGTTTTTT,CASSRTSGINGELFF
TRBV25-1,TRBJ1-4,-,-,TGTGCCAGCAAGTTTTCGGCAGGGCTCGTCTATGAAAAACTGTTTTTT,CASKFSAGLVYEKLFF
TRBV6-5,TRBJ2-1,-,TRBD2,TGTGCCAGCAGTTACGTGACTAGCCTCAATGAGCAGTTCTTC,CASSYVTSLNEQFF
TRBV18,TRBJ1-5,-,-,TGTGCCAGCTCACCACCAGGGCAGGGTCAGCCCCAGCATTTT,CASSPPGQGQPQHF
TRBV12-3/TRBV12-4,TRBJ1-6,-,TRBD1,TGTGCCAGCAGACAGGGGGCCGATTCACCCCTCCACTTT,CASRQGADSPLHF
TRBV12-3/TRBV12-4,TRBJ2-2,-,-,TGTGCCAGCCTCAATGAGGGGGAGCTGTTTTTT,CASLNEGELFF
TRBV28,TRBJ1-1,-,TRBD1,TGTGCCAGCAGTCCCCGGACAGGCCAGAACACTGAAGCTTTCTTT,CASSPRTGQNTEAFF
TRBV27,TRBJ1-4,-,-,TGTGCCAGCAGCCTTGAAGGGGCAGTGGAACGTGAAAAACTGTTTTTT,CASSLEGAVEREKLFF
TRBV4-1,TRBJ2-1,-,-,TGCGCCAGCAGCCAAGTAACGGGAGTGGGCGATGAGCAGTTCTTC,CASSQVTGVGDEQFF
TRBV5-1,TRBJ2-5,-,TRBD1,TGCGCCAGCAGCCCTGGACAGGGCAGGGAGACCCAGTACTTC,CASSPGQGRETQYF
TRBV19,TRBJ2-2,-,TRBD2,TGTGCCAGTAGTATGTCTAGCGGATACACCGGGGAGCTGTTTTTT,CASSMSSGYTGELFF
TRBV24-1,TRBJ1-5,once,-,TGTGCCACCAGCAAAGACGGGTACTCCCAGCATTTT,CATSKDGYSQHF
TRBV5-1,TRBJ2-7,-,TRBD1,TGCGCCAGCAGCCTGGACAACAGGGGGGCCTACGAGCAGTACTTC,CASSLDNRGAYEQYF
TRBV3-1/TRBV3-2,TRBJ2-7,-,-,TGTGCCAGCAGCTCAGGGGGGCTCTCCTACGAGCAGTACTTC,CASSSGGLSYEQYF
TRBV6-2/TRBV6-3,TRBJ2-7,-,TRBD2,TGTGCCAGCAGCACGACTAGCCTCCCCTACGAGCAGTACTTC,CASSTTSLPYEQYF
TRBV3-1/TRBV3-2,TRBJ1-1,-,TRBD1,TGTGCCAGCAGCCACCGGGACAGGGGGCCTGGTAACACTGAAGCTTTCTTT,CASSHRDRGPGNTEAFF
TRBV19,TRBJ1-1,once,-,TGTGCCAGTAGTATAGTCCTATCATCACCGAACACTGAAGCTTTCTTT,CASSIVLSSPNTEAFF
TRBV9,TRBJ1-1,-,-,TGTGCCAGCAGCGTAGGGAGCCACACTGAAGCTTTCTTT,CASSVGSHTEAFF
TRBV4-1,TRBJ1-6,-,-,TGCGCCAGCAGCCAAGATGGAACAGGGTATTCACCCCTCCACTTT,CASSQDGTGYSPLHF
TRBV19,TRBJ2-3,-,-,TGTGCCAGTAGTAGGGGGCGCTCCCCAGATACGCAGTATTTT,CASSRGRSPDTQYF
TRBV23-1,TRBJ1-4,-,TRBD1,TGCGCCAGCAGTCAGTCCCGGGACAGGATTAATGAAAAACTGTTTTTT,CASSQSRDRINEKLFF
TRBV7-9,TRBJ1-1,-,TRBD1,TGTGCCAGCAGCACAGGGGTTGAAGCTTTCTTT,CASSTGVEAFF
TRBV28,TRBJ1-1,-,-,TGTGCCAGCAGTCTCCGCGCTGAAGCTTTCTTT,CASSLRAEAFF
TRBV15,TRBJ2-2,-,TRBD2,TGTGCCACCAGCAGAGATCGTCTAGCGGGAGTCGCGAACACCGGGGAGCTGTTTTTT,CATSRDRLAGVANTGELFF
TRBV24-1,TRBJ2-5,-,TRBD1,TGTGCCACCAGTGATTTCGACAGGGAATTCCAAGAGACCCAGTACTTC,CATSDFDREFQETQYF
TRBV29-1,TRBJ2-7,-,TRBD1,TGCAGCGTTGACCAACAGGGGTCCTACGAGCAGTACTTC,CSVDQQGSYEQYF
TRBV12-3/TRBV12-4,TRBJ1-6,-,-,TGTGCCAGCAGTACAACAGGGAATTCACCCCTCCACTTT,CASSTTGNSPLHF
TRBV4-3,TRBJ1-1,-,TRBD1,TGCGCCAGCAGCCTTACCGGGACAGGGTCTGAAGCTTTCTTT,CASSLTGTGSEAFF
TRBV10-3,TRBJ2-1,-,TRBD2,TGTGCCATCAGCCCCGGACAAGGCGGGAGCCCAAACTACAATGAGCAGTTCTTC,CAISPGQGGSPNYNEQFF
TRBV28,TRBJ1-5,-,TRBD1,TGTGCCAGCAGCTGGACACAGGGGGCCAGCAATCAGCCCCAGCATTTT,CASSWTQGASNQPQHF
TRBV28,TRBJ2-1,few,TRBD1,TGTGCCAGCAGTCCTACTATGACAGGGCATGAGCAGTTCTTC,CASSPTMTGHEQFF
TRBV19,TRBJ2-1,-,TRBD2,TGTGCCAGTAGTCCACTTAGCGGGAGGGATTACAATGAGCAGTTCTTC,CASSPLSGRDYNEQFF